The 13 T cell receptor beta chains reported below all come from one sample, sequenced in a study of esophageal squamous cell carcinoma under preoperative chemotherapy. As for time point: after preoperative PTX-NDP chemotherapy. TCRdb fed the PCR reads into MiXCR, producing one record per CDR3 protein. This table holds around 34,000 distinct CDR3 sequences, less than 65% found once. The specimen was collected from a patient given preoperative chemotherapy. These receptors came from a human donor with esophageal squamous cell carcinoma. The donor label of this sample is uncertain.

J is TRBJ2-3 and V is TRBV6-1; D is possibly TRBD2 (7 bases). Judging by the DNA end, TRBJ2-7 fits better; the J call may be wrong. Germline V gives CDR1 MNHNS, CDR2 SASEGT. The CDR3 length is 15 residues. This chain's CDR3 is CASQTGAGAPDTQYF. The CDR3, as DNA: TGTGCCAGCCAAACGGGGGCGGGAGCCCCCGATACGCAGTACTTC.

Comment on this clonotype: Germline is not matched at one junction end, which may reflect a read error. This chain joins TRBV12-3 or TRBV12-4 and TRBJ2-3; 8 bases align to TRBD2. This CDR3 comprises 16 residues. The CDR3 loop reads CASSTTRRGATNTQYF. The DNA for the CDR3 is TGTGCCAGCAGTACTACTAGGCGGGGGGCCACAAATACGCAGTATTTT.

The rearrangement joins TRBV7-6 to TRBJ2-5; TRBD1 might be the D (5 bases). Germline loops: CDR1 SGHVS, CDR2 FNYEAQ. This CDR3 is built from 14 residues. The CDR3 reads CASRWGRVPETQYF. In DNA, the CDR3 is TGTGCGAGCCGCTGGGGCCGGGTCCCAGAGACCCAGTACTTC. Full variable domain (missing parts from reference TRBV7-6 and TRBJ2-5): GAGVSQSPRYKVTKRGQDVALRCDPISGHVSLYWYRQALGQGPEFLTYFNYEAQQDKSGLPNDRFSAERPEGSISTLTIQRTEQRDSAMYRCASRWGRVPETQYFGPGTRLLVL.

The chain carries TRBV11-3 and TRBJ2-1, with D perhaps being TRBD1 or TRBD2 (7 bases each). The V end was cut by 1 base, the J end by 4 bases, with 20 bases between. Germline V gene data show CDR1 as SGHNT and CDR2 as YENEEA. There are 18 residues in the CDR3. The CDR3 DNA follows: TGTGCCAGCAGCTTAGCTTTTCAGGGGGGACTACCATACAATGAGCAGTTCTTC. It encodes CASSLAFQGGLPYNEQFF.

V gene TRBV4-3 combines with J gene TRBJ2-1; 8 nucleotides agree with TRBD2. CDR1 and CDR2 (germline): LGHNA, YSLEER. Trimming removed 0 bases from V and 4 bases from J; junction bases left unmatched: 5. The CDR3 consists of 16 residues. CDR3 amino acids: CASSQDFGGAYNEQFF. CDR3 DNA sequence: TGCGCCAGCAGCCAAGATTTCGGGGGGGCATACAATGAGCAGTTCTTC.

In regard to this clonotype: One end of the junction does not line up with germline, which may come from a read error. The chain combines TRBV10-2 with TRBJ2-3; maybe TRBD2 (5 bases). CDR1 and CDR2 (germline): WSHSY, SAAADI. This CDR3 has 14 residues. The CDR3: CAGSPGLAHDTQYF. The DNA for the CDR3 is TGTGCGGGCAGTCCGGGCCTTGCCCACGATACCCAGTACTTT.

The table lists this clonotype with a few counts. The chain couples TRBV6-1 to TRBJ2-5; 9 bases agree with TRBD2. This CDR3 comprises 15 residues. Germline V CDR1 and CDR2: MNHNS, SASEGT. J lost 5 bases, V lost 5 bases, and 9 bases had no gene match. CDR3 sequence reads: CASSRSGRSGETQYF. CDR3 DNA sequence: TGTGCCAGCAGTCGAAGCGGGAGGTCCGGGGAGACCCAGTACTTC.

With respect to this clonotype: At one of its ends the junction is not consistent with the germline gene, which may arise from a read error. This chain joins TRBV15 and TRBJ1-5; D not certain. The CDR3 spans 12 residues. Germline values: CDR1 LNHNV, CDR2 YYDKDF (reference sequence). CDR3 coding DNA: TGTGCCACCAGCCCTCCCGCTCAGTCCCAGCATTTT. Translating gives CATSPPAQSQHF.

Concerning this clonotype itself: One end of the junction fails to match germline, which may point to a read error. This chain connects TRBV12-3 or TRBV12-4 to TRBJ2-3; maybe TRBD2 (5 bases). The CDR3 totals 16 residues. DNA of the CDR3: TGTGCCAGCAGTGCCTCGGGCGTGGGAGCCACAGATACGCAGTACTTT. Translation gives CASSASGVGATDTQYF.

A remark on this clonotype: Mismatch with germline at one junction end may stem from a read error. This chain links TRBV6-1 with TRBJ2-3; 8 bases align to TRBD2. The CDR3 has 16 residues. The germline V gene has CDR1 MNHNS and CDR2 SASEGT. The CDR3 loop reads CASGGNGGGGAETQFF. In nucleotides, the CDR3 is TGTGCCAGCGGGGGCAACGGGGGGGGCGGCGCAGAGACGCAGTTTTTC.

A single count supports this clonotype. The chain combines TRBV20-1 with TRBJ2-5; 7 positions agree with TRBD2. Looked up from germline, CDR1 is DFQATT and CDR2 is SNEGSKA (reference sequence). J gave up 5 bases and V 5 bases, and 8 bases lay outside the gene matches. The CDR3 has 13 residues. This CDR3 reads CSASLAAGETQYF. DNA for the CDR3: TGCAGTGCTTCCCTAGCGGCAGGGGAGACCCAGTACTTC.

The rearrangement links TRBV7-2 to TRBJ2-3; tentative D call: TRBD2 (6 bases). The CDR3 consists of 14 residues. V lost 1 base and J 10 bases, leaving 15 bases between the germline ends. Germline loops: CDR1 SGHTA, CDR2 FQGNSA. The CDR3 DNA follows: TGTGCCAGCAGCTTAGTGACCGGGGGTGGGCCGCAGTATTTT. It codes for CASSLVTGGGPQYF.

The gene calls are TRBV5-6 and TRBJ1-6, with TRBD1 identical over 7 bases. V shed 4 bases, J shed 6 bases, and the junction held 7 bases outside the gene matches. Germline CDR1 reads SGHDT; CDR2 reads YYEEEE. There are 15 residues in the CDR3. CDR3 residues: CASSRGGQRNSPLHF. The CDR3 DNA sequence: TGTGCCAGCAGCCGGGGGGGACAGCGTAATTCACCCCTCCACTTT. The variable domain in full, with the rest retrieved from reference TRBV5-6 and TRBJ1-6, is DAGVTQSPTHLIKTRGQQVTLRCSPKSGHDTVSWYQQALGQGPQFIFQYYEEEERQRGNFPDRFSGHQFPNYSSELNVNALLLGDSALYLCASSRGGQRNSPLHFGNGTRLTVT.